The clone carrying this TCR beta chain has only a few counts. The record originates from a study of blood T cell repertoires in COVID-19. For the study at large: The origin of the acute and convalescent COVID-19 samples was the United States, Italy and Spain.

Authors' data handling: Reference gene primer amplification yielded estimated nucleated cell counts. The method was immunoSEQ multiplex PCR; TCRdb's version includes in-frame clones alone and lacks a portion of them. For V, J and clone size, that table is used; D and trimming come from the DNA. Among around 190,000 clones listed, 88% were seen once. CDR3 length: 16 amino acids. V gave up 0 bases and J gave up 3 bases, with 15 bases separating them. The V gene's germline CDR1 is MNHEY and CDR2 SVGEGT. The chain joins TRBV6-2 or TRBV6-3 to TRBJ2-7; D might be TRBD2 (5 bases). The TCR originated in a young man with active or convalescent COVID-19. What was sequenced was peripheral blood. CDR3 amino acids: CASSYSFTRPIYEQYF. For the CDR3, the DNA is TGTGCCAGCAGTTACTCGTTTACTAGACCTATCTACGAGCAGTACTTC.